These 15 T cell receptor beta chains originate from one sample sequenced in a study of T cells in Graves' hyperthyroidism and ophthalmopathy. Amplification yielded TCR beta CDR3 regions, with RNA transcripts as the source. The HTBI primer set drove a first-round RT-PCR of the TCR CDR3. TCRdb ran MiXCR on the multiplex PCR reads and lists one entry per CDR3 protein. The table records over 650,000 distinct CDR3 sequences, roughly 46% of them present only once. The sequencing input was peripheral blood or thyroid tissue (not recorded which). The receptors come from an adult man with Graves' disease, either hyperthyroidism or ophthalmopathy (not recorded which).

The sample holds many counts of this clonotype. This chain uses TRBV2 with TRBJ1-3, with D possibly being TRBD1 (6 bases). The CDR3 is 17 residues long. Trimming shortened V by 7 bases and J by 0 bases, and 19 bases separated the two germline ends. Germline V gives CDR1 SNHLY, CDR2 FYNNEI. The CDR3: CASILRGGSHSGNTIYF. CDR3 nucleotides: TGTGCCAGCATCCTACGGGGGGGCTCTCACTCTGGAAACACCATATATTTT. The entire variable domain, with the rest obtained from reference TRBV2 and TRBJ1-3, is as follows: EPEVTQTPSHQVTQMGQEVILRCVPISNHLYFYWYRQILGQKVEFLVSFYNNEISEKSEIFDDQFSVERPDGSNFTLKIRSTKLEDSAMYFCASILRGGSHSGNTIYFGEGSWLTVV.

This clonotype was recorded many times. The V call is TRBV24-1, the J call TRBJ1-1; D possibly corresponds to TRBD1 (5 bases). With 9 bases removed from V and 3 bases from J, the gap between germline ends came to 10 bases. Germline V gives CDR1 KGHDR, CDR2 SFDVKD. The CDR3 has 12 residues. CDR3 in amino acids: CATGTADTEAFF. CDR3 DNA: TGTGCCACCGGGACGGCCGACACTGAAGCTTTCTTT.

This clonotype has a handful of counts. The rearrangement joins TRBV20-1 to TRBJ1-6, with D perhaps TRBD1 (6 bases). Germline V gives CDR1 DFQATT, CDR2 SNEGSKA (reference sequence). The CDR3 is 14 residues long. Trimming took off 1 base at V and 7 bases at J, with 11 bases between the two ends. The CDR3 region is CSARGGAGNSPLHF. The CDR3 nucleotides read TGCAGTGCTAGAGGGGGGGCAGGAAATTCACCCCTCCACTTT.

This clonotype was detected a few times. V usage is TRBV2 and J usage is TRBJ1-6; a weak D match, TRBD1 (6 bases). The germline V gene has CDR1 SNHLY and CDR2 FYNNEI. V was shortened by 6 bases and J by 1 base, with 10 bases between the two germline ends. CDR3 length: 15 amino acids. CDR3 loop: CASRRGGSYNSPLHF. CDR3 DNA: TGTGCCAGCAGACGAGGGGGTTCCTATAATTCACCCCTCCACTTT.

The chain recombines TRBV15 with TRBJ2-5, with TRBD1 matching 7 bases. This CDR3 has 14 residues. In germline, CDR1 is LNHNV, CDR2 YYDKDF (reference sequence). With V trimmed by 2 bases and J by 9 bases, 9 bases remained unmatched. In nucleotides, the CDR3 is TGTGCCACCAGCAGAAGACAGGGTGATCAGCCCCAGTACTTC. Protein: CATSRRQGDQPQYF.

The rearrangement joins TRBV7-2 to TRBJ1-4; no definite D call. This CDR3 has 16 amino acids. CDR1 and CDR2 (germline): SGHTA, FQGNSA. The V and J ends lost 5 bases and 1 base respectively, with 14 bases between them. CDR3 DNA: TGTGCCAGCAGCCAAGAAGTGTGGGGAACTAATGAAAAACTGTTTTTT. As protein: CASSQEVWGTNEKLFF. Supplemented by reference TRBV7-2 and TRBJ1-4, the full variable domain reads GAGVSQSPSNKVTEKGKDVELRCDPISGHTALYWYRQSLGQGLEFLIYFQGNSAPDKSGLPSDRFSAERTGGSVSTLTIQRTQQEDSAVYLCASSQEVWGTNEKLFFGSGTQLSVL.

With respect to this clonotype: Given a much more abundant clone one base away, this may be a read error. The chain is built from TRBV5-1 and TRBJ2-7; 8 bases line up with TRBD1. This CDR3 comprises 15 residues. Germline CDR1 reads SGHRS; CDR2 reads YFSETQ. For the CDR3, the DNA is TGTGCCAGCAGCCCAGCCCGGACAGGGATCTACGAGCAGTACTTC. Amino acids: CASSPARTGIYEQYF.

This clonotype was picked up many times. The rearrangement joins TRBV20-1 to TRBJ2-5; 9 positions agree with TRBD2. The CDR3 is made up of 14 amino acids. V shed 6 bases and J 1 base; nucleotides not matched to a gene: 6. Germline V gene data show CDR1 as DFQATT and CDR2 as SNEGSKA (reference sequence). The CDR3 reads CSAAGGGGQETQYF. Here the CDR3 DNA reads TGCAGTGCCGCGGGGGGGGGTGGCCAAGAGACCCAGTACTTC.

This chain links TRBV5-1 with TRBJ1-1; 7 bases align to TRBD1. J lost 1 base, V lost 0 bases, and 6 bases had no gene match. Germline V lookup: CDR1 SGHRS, CDR2 YFSETQ. The CDR3 runs 16 residues. CDR3 coding DNA: TGCGCCAGCAGCTTGGCACAGGGGTCGTGGAACACTGAAGCTTTCTTT. Translating it yields CASSLAQGSWNTEAFF.

Many counts were recorded for this clonotype. The genes are TRBV7-9 and TRBJ2-7, with a tentative D call TRBD2 (7 bases). CDR1 SEHNR and CDR2 FQNEAQ come from the germline V gene (reference sequence). Between the trimmed V and J ends, which lost 4 bases and 3 bases, there was a span of 16 bases. The CDR3 is 15 residues long. The CDR3 DNA is TGTGCCAGCAGCTATAGGGGGGGCGTAAGCTACGAGCAGTACTTC. This gives the protein CASSYRGGVSYEQYF.

This chain joins TRBV6-5 and TRBJ2-5; tentatively, D is TRBD1 or TRBD2 (6 bases each). The CDR3 covers 14 residues. The V end lost 0 bases, the J end lost 5 bases, and 10 bases lay between the germline ends. In germline, CDR1 is MNHEY, CDR2 SVGAGI. The CDR3 protein is CASSYSRGGETQYF. CDR3 DNA: TGTGCCAGCAGTTACTCGAGAGGGGGGGAGACCCAGTACTTC.

This chain uses TRBV20-1 with TRBJ1-1; D is ambiguous. Germline CDR1 is DFQATT and CDR2 is SNEGSKA (reference sequence). This CDR3 is built from 15 residues. Between the trimmed V and J ends, which lost 3 bases and 0 bases, there was a span of 14 bases. The CDR3 loop is CSARGMSKLNTEAFF. The DNA of the CDR3 is TGCAGTGCTAGGGGGATGAGCAAATTGAACACTGAAGCTTTCTTT.

This clonotype was observed many times. This chain links TRBV24-1 with TRBJ2-5; D perhaps matches TRBD2 (5 bases). Looked up from germline, CDR1 is KGHDR and CDR2 is SFDVKD. Deletions cut 4 bases from V and 2 bases from J, with 16 bases between. CDR3 length: 16 residues. The CDR3 spells CATSDMTNGLQETQYF. The CDR3 region has the DNA TGTGCCACCAGTGACATGACTAACGGGTTACAAGAGACCCAGTACTTC.

This clonotype was picked up a small number of times. At one boundary the junction diverges from the germline segment, which might be a read error. The chain uses TRBV7-4 and TRBJ1-1, with D hard to call. The CDR3 has 12 amino acids. CDR1 and CDR2 from the germline V gene are SGHVT and SQSDAQ. The CDR3 region has the DNA TGCGCCAGCAGCCAAGGTCCCTCAGAAGCTTTCTTT. The encoded protein is CASSQGPSEAFF.

This clonotype was seen only a few times. This sequence joins TRBV7-8 and TRBJ1-5, with 8 bases matching TRBD1. Germline CDR1 SGHVS, CDR2 FQNEAQ. The CDR3 has 17 residues. The trim removed 0 bases at V and 0 bases at J, leaving 4 bases unmatched. In nucleotides, the CDR3 is TGTGCCAGCAGCTTAGCCTCGACAGGGGTTAGCAATCAGCCCCAGCATTTT. Its translation: CASSLASTGVSNQPQHF.